A single sample is the source of the 16 T cell receptor beta chains below, sequenced in a study of human T cells and chemical hapten exposure (dated by TCRdb to the early 2020s). Sample time point, as interpreted from the label and publication: pre-sensitization, week 0. The treatment or condition label corresponds to: therapeutic diphenylcyclopropenone sensitization with weekly scalp DPC. The library was generated by RACE. These reads were obtained on a NextSeq 500. The public reads were quality trimmed at Q25 with fastp and then assembled into clones with MiXCR by TCRdb, keeping productive beta chains. One record per CDR3 amino acid sequence lists the most common genes and DNA. For this sample there are some 300,000 distinct CDR3 sequences; around 5.5% appear just once. The ten largest account for around 8% of the sample. Sequenced here: whole blood, sampled in connection with sensitization to the hapten diphenylcyclopropenone (DPC). All receptors come from a woman under 30 with alopecia areata. Some clones in this sample may be carry-over from other donors' samples.

In this sample, this clonotype turned up a few times. Possible read error: a much larger clone is one base away. The chain has TRBV6-2 or TRBV6-3 and TRBJ1-5; D is ambiguous. Germline V gene data show CDR1 as MNHEY and CDR2 as SVGEGT. V was shortened by 1 base and J by 4 bases, with 5 bases between the two germline ends. The CDR3 spans 13 residues. The CDR3 DNA sequence: TGTGCCAGCAGTTACTGGGGTAATCAGCCCCAGCATTTT. This translates into CASSYWGNQPQHF.

This clonotype was counted many times. The rearrangement uses TRBV3-1 and TRBJ2-7, with 9 nucleotides matching TRBD1. V gave up 5 bases and J gave up 2 bases; unmatched junction bases: 4. Germline V gene sequence: CDR1 LGHDT, CDR2 YNNKEL (reference sequence). The CDR3 runs 14 residues. This CDR3 reads CASSWGTGPYEQYF. As DNA, the CDR3 is TGTGCCAGCAGCTGGGGGACAGGGCCCTACGAGCAGTACTTC.

This chain connects TRBV27 to TRBJ1-4, with D maybe TRBD1 (5 bases). The V gene's germline CDR1 is MNHEY and CDR2 SMNVEV (reference sequence). The CDR3 is 11 amino acids. Trimming removed 7 bases from V and 8 bases from J, with 8 bases in between. The CDR3 here is CASTGKEKLFF. The CDR3 coding sequence is TGTGCCAGCACAGGGAAAGAAAAACTGTTTTTT.

This clonotype was counted between two and nine times. The chain joins TRBV7-9 to TRBJ1-5; D not resolved. V dropped 5 bases and J dropped 3 bases, with 17 bases sitting between them. There are 16 residues in the CDR3. Germline V gene sequence: CDR1 SEHNR, CDR2 FQNEAQ (reference sequence). CDR3 residues: CASSPTGRGDNQPQHF. The CDR3 DNA is TGTGCCAGCAGCCCTACGGGCCGCGGGGACAATCAGCCCCAGCATTTT. Supplemented by reference TRBV7-9 and TRBJ1-5, the full variable domain reads DTGVSQNPRHKITKRGQNVTFRCDPISEHNRLYWYRQTLGQGPEFLTYFQNEAQLEKSRLLSDRFSAERPKGSFSTLEIQRTEQGDSAMYLCASSPTGRGDNQPQHFGDGTRLSIL.

This clonotype showed up just a few times. The chain uses TRBV7-9 and TRBJ2-1; 7 nucleotides align to TRBD1. Germline CDR1 is SEHNR and CDR2 is FQNEAQ (reference sequence). With 5 bases clipped from V and 3 bases from J, the junction kept 7 bases outside the gene matches. This CDR3 region has 15 residues. As DNA, the CDR3 is TGTGCCAGCAGCAACGGGACAGAGCTCTACAATGAGCAGTTCTTC. Residues: CASSNGTELYNEQFF.

This clonotype came up a few times. This sequence joins TRBV28 and TRBJ2-3; D unclear. The CDR3 has 15 amino acids. Germline lookup yields CDR1 MDHEN and CDR2 SYDVKM. V dropped 1 base and J dropped 2 bases, with 10 bases sitting between them. The CDR3 region has the DNA TGTGCCAGCAGTTTATCTGGGTCCCTCACAGATACGCAGTATTTT. It codes for CASSLSGSLTDTQYF. The full variable domain, in which reference TRBV28 and TRBJ2-3 provide the parts outside the CDR3, is DVKVTQSSRYLVKRTGEKVFLECVQDMDHENMFWYRQDPGLGLRLIYFSYDVKMKEKGDIPEGYSVSREKKERFSLILESASTNQTSMYLCASSLSGSLTDTQYFGPGTRLTVL.

About this clonotype: The germline gene is not matched at one end of the junction; a read error may be the cause. The chain links TRBV9 to TRBJ2-5; no clear D gene. Per the germline V gene, CDR1 is SGDLS and CDR2 is YYNGEE. The CDR3 spans 13 residues. The CDR3, as DNA: TGTACCAGCAGCGTAGCCCAACAAGAGACCCAGTACTTC. Amino acid sequence: CTSSVAQQETQYF. Together with reference TRBV9 and TRBJ2-5, the CDR3 gives the full variable domain: DSGVTQTPKHLITATGQRVTLRCSPRSGDLSVYWYQQSLDQGLQFLIQYYNGEERAKGNILERFSAQQFPDLHSELNLSSLELGDSALYFCTSSVAQQETQYFGPGTRLLVL.

This clonotype was counted many times. V is TRBV29-1 and J is TRBJ1-1, with no clear D. V was pared by 6 bases and J by 0 bases, with 11 bases between. Germline CDR1 SQVTM, CDR2 ANQGSEA. The CDR3 sequence is 13 residues long. CDR3 sequence: CSVEPFLNTEAFF. Written as DNA, the CDR3 is TGCAGCGTGGAACCATTCCTGAACACTGAAGCTTTCTTT.

This chain joins TRBV7-6 and TRBJ1-6; D unresolved. Trimming left V 5 bases short and J 5 bases short, with 7 bases between. Germline values: CDR1 SGHVS, CDR2 FNYEAQ. This CDR3 region has 13 residues. The CDR3 sequence is CASSVQDNSPLHF. The CDR3 DNA sequence: TGTGCCAGCAGCGTTCAGGATAATTCACCCCTCCACTTT.

The chain employs TRBV6-5 and TRBJ2-6, with 9 bases lining up with TRBD1. Germline values: CDR1 MNHEY, CDR2 SVGAGI. V was pared by 3 bases and J by 2 bases, with 5 bases of the junction left unmatched. The CDR3 extends over 17 amino acids. The CDR3 region has the DNA TGTGCCAGCAGTTATTCAACAGGGGGCGCTGGGGCCAACGTCCTGACTTTC. As protein: CASSYSTGGAGANVLTF.

This clonotype was seen at least ten times. The rearrangement uses TRBV28 and TRBJ1-2; maybe TRBD1 (5 bases). The germline V gene encodes CDR1 MDHEN and CDR2 SYDVKM. The CDR3 length is 11 residues. V was cut by 8 bases and J by 7 bases, with 11 bases left in between. CDR3 residues: CASAGGFGYTF. The DNA of the CDR3 is TGTGCCAGCGCCGGGGGGTTTGGCTACACCTTC.

The J gene is TRBJ2-7, the V gene TRBV27; no firm D call. The CDR3 contains 15 residues. The germline V gene encodes CDR1 MNHEY and CDR2 SMNVEV (reference sequence). V lost 3 bases and J lost 0, with 12 bases in between. The CDR3 spells CASSLDPESSYEQYF. CDR3 nucleotides: TGTGCCAGCAGTTTGGATCCCGAAAGCTCCTACGAGCAGTACTTC.

This clonotype has a handful of counts. This chain uses TRBV4-2 with TRBJ1-6, with D uncertain. The germline V gene has CDR1 LGHNA and CDR2 YNFKEQ. The germline V and J ends were trimmed by 3 bases and 10 bases, with 22 bases remaining between them. CDR3 size: 17 residues. The DNA of the CDR3 is TGTGCCAGCAGCCAGAGGTTTGTAGTGGCATCGGACTCACCCCTCCACTTT. Its protein product is CASSQRFVVASDSPLHF.

The chain employs TRBV4-3 and TRBJ2-6, with D perhaps assigned TRBD1 or TRBD2 (5 bases each). The CDR3 sequence is 17 residues long. Germline V CDR1 and CDR2: LGHNA, YSLEER. Trimming stripped 4 bases from V and 0 bases from J, with 13 bases between. CDR3 coding DNA: TGCGCCAGCAGCCCCGGGGCAGGTTTCTCTGGGGCCAACGTCCTGACTTTC. Its protein is CASSPGAGFSGANVLTF.

The chain recombines TRBV4-3 with TRBJ2-2; 8 positions agree with TRBD1. V was clipped by 2 bases and J by 5 bases; unmatched bases: 16. In germline, CDR1 is LGHNA, CDR2 YSLEER. CDR3 length: 19 amino acids. Written as DNA, the CDR3 is TGCGCCAGCAGCCAAAGGGAAGCTGAGGACAGGGAGTTGACCGGGGAGCTGTTTTTT. It is translated as CASSQREAEDRELTGELFF.

The chain combines TRBV4-3 with TRBJ2-1; D unclear. The CDR3 runs 13 residues. Trimming removed 0 bases from V and 9 bases from J, with 9 bases in between. The germline V gene has CDR1 LGHNA and CDR2 YSLEER. The CDR3 is CASSQDGGPEQFF. The DNA of the CDR3 is TGCGCCAGCAGCCAAGATGGCGGACCTGAGCAGTTCTTC.